This TCR beta chain came from a study of cytomegalovirus exposure and HLA in healthy donors. General study findings and limits: Reports indicate that TCR beta sequences accurately predicted the HLA-A and HLA-B alleles of most subjects. There were several of the most significant clusters that appeared linked to common viral pathogens in a later analysis.

Amplification used 60 Vbeta primers and 13 Jbeta primers. Sequencing was performed with immunoSEQ multiplex PCR; in TCRdb, only in-frame clones are kept and a portion is missing. The data hold about 130,000 clones, with about 81% observed a single time. The CDR3 contains 18 residues. V lost 0 bases, J lost 8 bases, and 17 bases stayed unmatched. Looked up from germline, CDR1 is SGHRS and CDR2 is YFSETQ. Worth noting for this clone: Its antigen remains unknown. This specimen includes other DNA sequences encoding the same CDR3.

What was sequenced was PBMCs. V usage is TRBV5-1 and J usage is TRBJ1-3; 7 nucleotides line up with TRBD1. The TCR was taken from a woman in her twenties or thirties in good health and CMV-seronegative. CDR3 in amino acids: CASSLDAGGSLLGDTIYF. The CDR3 bases are TGCGCCAGCAGCTTGGATGCAGGGGGGTCTCTCTTGGGGGACACCATATATTTT.